This TCR beta chain was sequenced in a study of blood T cell repertoires in COVID-19 (TCRdb year 2020). Background on the whole study: The collaborator samples originated in the United States, Italy and Spain and spanned the acute and convalescent phases of COVID-19. The prospective study material was composed of cDNA or gDNA derived from T cells, B-cell-depleted T cells, or PBMCs. Deeply sampled blood TCRbeta repertoires from subjects exposed to, actively infected with, or recovered from COVID-19 were included in the dataset. A freely available public database, intended as a resource for researchers studying the immune response to SARS-CoV-2, is where the repertoires were released. Samples were obtained from the ongoing ImmuneRACE study (first 160 participants) and from some 1,300 subjects provided by 6 global collaborators. Nearly every sample came with metadata listing a de-identified subject ID, COVID-19 status, age in years and sex. Where available, HLA class I and class II types were taken from metadata supplied by the sample provider and were not determined by assay-based typing.

In Seattle, one collaborating source enrolled patients while the infection was active and tracked those patients longitudinally over the course of disease. Whole blood was collected in K2EDTA tubes by collaborating institutions according to the institutions' own protocols. For TCRbeta analysis, collaborators shipped samples as frozen whole blood, isolated PBMCs, or DNA extracted from either of those sample types. The immunoSEQ Assay, a bias-controlled multiplex PCR, was used to amplify TCRbeta CDR3 regions from genomic DNA. The original pipeline was this. The number of nucleated cells in each sample was estimated by amplification of reference gene primers within the assay. To quantify the absolute abundance of each unique TCRbeta CDR3 rearrangement, sequence reads were collapsed and filtered. Productive Simpson clonality was computed per sample as the square root of Simpson's diversity index over productive rearrangements. What TCRdb holds here is the immuneACCESS table cut down to in-frame rearrangements. Part of the clones is not present; checked against another copy, under half of the missing clones reflect an unresolved V gene, and the others are unexplained. D and trimming come from the DNA, and the V and J calls and clone size come from that table. The sample profile shows 160,000 or so clones; roughly 85% of them were found once. The ten largest clones take up roughly 5% of the sample.

This clone was recorded a few times. There is no known antigen for this receptor. Qualities for individual bases were not recorded, and no much larger clone is one base off. The paper's findings and limits, for the study overall: The amount of clinical and demographic metadata varied by source and participant and was provided uncurated.

Clipping removes 3 bases from V and 6 bases from J, with 8 as the unmatched junction base count. From the germline V gene, CDR1 is MGHRA and CDR2 is YSYEKL. The CDR3 contains 16 residues, cysteine and phenylalanine counted. Only CDR3 DNA remains: 48 bases, in frame from the first base. In this chain, TRBV4-1 is recombined with TRBJ1-5, and 10 bases in between align with TRBD1. This receptor was taken from a woman in her fifties or sixties with COVID-19, enrolled during active disease. The sample taken for sequencing was peripheral blood. The CDR3 loop reads CASSQTTGGFGQPQHF. The DNA sequence reads TGCGCCAGCAGCCAGACGACAGGGGGCTTCGGTCAGCCCCAGCATTTT.